This T cell receptor (beta chain) was documented in a study of blood T cell repertoires in COVID-19. Background on the study: Sites across the United States, Italy and Spain contributed samples from acute and convalescent COVID-19. T cells, B-cell-depleted T cells, or PBMCs provided the cDNA or gDNA that served as material.

Authors' data handling: Quantification of nucleated cells was approximated via reference gene primer amplification. Repertoires were generated with immunoSEQ multiplex PCR, while TCRdb's copy carries only in-frame clones and drops some. The V and J calls and the clone size are those of that table, but D and trimming were determined from the DNA. The sample shows roughly 250,000 clones, approximately 83% of them seen only once. The ends lost 5 bases at V and 6 bases at J; junction bases unmatched: 8. This CDR3 spans 14 amino acids. Germline values: CDR1 SNHLY, CDR2 FYNNEI. Sequencing input: peripheral blood. The chain employs TRBV2 and TRBJ1-2; 8 positions match TRBD1. The source is a woman aged 80 or older with acute or convalescent COVID-19. Here the CDR3 DNA reads TGTGCCAGCAGTAAAAATACGGACAGGGATGGCTACACCTTC. This codes for CASSKNTDRDGYTF.